This TCR beta chain was recovered during a study of T-cell reconstitution after alpha-beta-depleted transplantation in children. Study results and limitations: The origin of alpha-beta T cells about two months after transplant was reportedly several hundred expanded graft clones.

Turning to this clonotype: Its antigen is currently unknown. The germline gene is not matched at one end of the junction; a read error may be the cause.

The CDR3 covers 15 residues. Germline-derived CDR1 and CDR2 are SGHTA and FQGNSA. Construction of the TCRbeta library involved unique molecular identifiers. TCRdb re-called the PCR reads through MiXCR, storing one row per CDR3 protein. The table shows hundreds of thousands of distinct CDR3 sequences, with 10% to 15% occurring only once. Sequenced here: PBMCs, sampled before TCRalphabeta/CD19-depleted stem cell transplant. This clonotype originated in a girl aged 2-10 years with congenital amegakaryocytic thrombocytopenia, due to receive a stem cell transplant. The chain links TRBV7-2 to TRBJ1-2, with 8 nucleotides matching TRBD1. CDR3: CASSLVAGGVYGYTF. CDR3 coding DNA: TGTGCCAGCAGCTTAGTCGCAGGGGGCGTCTATGGCTATACCTTC.